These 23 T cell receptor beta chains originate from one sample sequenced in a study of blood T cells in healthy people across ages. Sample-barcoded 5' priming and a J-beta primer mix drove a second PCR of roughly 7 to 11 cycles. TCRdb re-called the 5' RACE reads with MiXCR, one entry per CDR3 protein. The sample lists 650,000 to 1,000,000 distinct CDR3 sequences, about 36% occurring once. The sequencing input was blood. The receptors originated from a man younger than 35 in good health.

CDR3 amino acids: CASSPATGADNEQFF. The CDR3, as DNA: TGTGCCAGCTCACCTGCAACAGGGGCGGACAATGAGCAGTTCTTC. The chain links TRBV18 to TRBJ2-1, with 7 bases aligning to TRBD1. This CDR3 spans 15 amino acids. The V gene end was trimmed by 3 bases and the J gene end by 5 bases; junction bases not matched to a gene: 7. The V gene's germline CDR1 is KGHSH and CDR2 LQKENI.

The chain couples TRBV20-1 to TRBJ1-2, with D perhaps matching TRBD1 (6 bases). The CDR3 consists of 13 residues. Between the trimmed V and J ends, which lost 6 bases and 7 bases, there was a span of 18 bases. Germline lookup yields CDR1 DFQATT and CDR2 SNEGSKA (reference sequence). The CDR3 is CSAEPQGTCGYTF. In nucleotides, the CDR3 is TGCAGTGCCGAGCCCCAGGGGACGTGTGGCTACACCTTC.

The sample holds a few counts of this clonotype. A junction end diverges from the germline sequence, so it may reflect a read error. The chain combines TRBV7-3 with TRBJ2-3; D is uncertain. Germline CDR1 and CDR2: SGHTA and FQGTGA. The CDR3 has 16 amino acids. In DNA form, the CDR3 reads TGTGCCGGCAGCTTGGGCAGCCATACTAGCACAGATACGCAGTATTTT. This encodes CAGSLGSHTSTDTQYF.

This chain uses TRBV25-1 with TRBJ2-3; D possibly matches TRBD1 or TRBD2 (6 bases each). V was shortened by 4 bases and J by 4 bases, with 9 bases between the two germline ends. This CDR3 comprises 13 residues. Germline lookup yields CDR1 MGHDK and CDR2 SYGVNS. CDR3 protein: CASSAGAPDTQYF. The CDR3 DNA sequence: TGTGCCAGCAGTGCGGGGGCTCCAGATACGCAGTATTTT.

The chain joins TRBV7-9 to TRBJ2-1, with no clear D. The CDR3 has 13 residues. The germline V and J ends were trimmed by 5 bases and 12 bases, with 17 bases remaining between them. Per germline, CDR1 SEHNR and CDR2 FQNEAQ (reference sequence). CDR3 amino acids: CASSPYGSFLQFF. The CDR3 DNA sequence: TGTGCCAGCAGCCCGTACGGCTCCTTTTTGCAGTTCTTC.

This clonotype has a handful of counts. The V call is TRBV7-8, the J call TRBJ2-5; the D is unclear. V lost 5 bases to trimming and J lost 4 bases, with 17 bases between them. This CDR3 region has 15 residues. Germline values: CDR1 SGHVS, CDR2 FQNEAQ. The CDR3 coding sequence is TGTGCCAGCAGCCGGGTCATGGTGGAAGGAGAGACCCAGTACTTC. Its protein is CASSRVMVEGETQYF.

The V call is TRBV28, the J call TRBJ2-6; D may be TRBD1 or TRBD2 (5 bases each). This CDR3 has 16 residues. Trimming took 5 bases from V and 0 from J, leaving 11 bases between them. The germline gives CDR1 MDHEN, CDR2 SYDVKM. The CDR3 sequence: CASSGTGNSGANVLTF. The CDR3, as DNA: TGTGCCAGCAGTGGGACCGGAAACTCTGGGGCCAACGTCCTGACTTTC.

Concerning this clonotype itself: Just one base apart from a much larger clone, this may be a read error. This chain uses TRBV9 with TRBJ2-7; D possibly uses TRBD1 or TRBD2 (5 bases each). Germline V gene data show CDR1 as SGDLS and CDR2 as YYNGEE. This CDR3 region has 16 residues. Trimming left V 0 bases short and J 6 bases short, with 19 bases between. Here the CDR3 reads CASSVAMGPGDSEQYF. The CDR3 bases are TGTGCCAGCAGCGTAGCGATGGGACCTGGGGATAGCGAGCAGTACTTC. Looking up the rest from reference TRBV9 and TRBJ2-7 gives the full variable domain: DSGVTQTPKHLITATGQRVTLRCSPRSGDLSVYWYQQSLDQGLQFLIQYYNGEERAKGNILERFSAQQFPDLHSELNLSSLELGDSALYFCASSVAMGPGDSEQYFGPGTRLTVT.

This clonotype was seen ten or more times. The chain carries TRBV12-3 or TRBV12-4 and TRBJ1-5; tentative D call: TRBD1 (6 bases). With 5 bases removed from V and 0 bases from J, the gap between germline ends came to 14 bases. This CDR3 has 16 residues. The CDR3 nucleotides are TGTGCCAGCAGTGCGGCAGGGGACTTTAGCAATCAGCCCCAGCATTTT. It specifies CASSAAGDFSNQPQHF.

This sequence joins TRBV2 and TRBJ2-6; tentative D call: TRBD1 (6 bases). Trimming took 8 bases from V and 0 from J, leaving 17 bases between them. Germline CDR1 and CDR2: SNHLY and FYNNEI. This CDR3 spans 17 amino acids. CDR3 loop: CASQSRTGYSGANVLTF. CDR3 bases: TGTGCCAGCCAGTCGAGAACAGGGTACTCTGGGGCCAACGTCCTGACTTTC.

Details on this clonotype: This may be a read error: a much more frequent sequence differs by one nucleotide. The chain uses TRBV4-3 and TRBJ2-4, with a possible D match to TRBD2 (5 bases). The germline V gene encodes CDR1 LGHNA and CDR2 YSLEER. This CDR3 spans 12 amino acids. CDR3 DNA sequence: TGCGCCGGCAGCGGAGCCAAAAACATTCAGTACTTC. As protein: CAGSGAKNIQYF.

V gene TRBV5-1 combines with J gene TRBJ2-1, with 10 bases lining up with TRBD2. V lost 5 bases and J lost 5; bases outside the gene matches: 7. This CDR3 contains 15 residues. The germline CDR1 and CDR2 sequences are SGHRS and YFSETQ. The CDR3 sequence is CASRQSGGAHNEQFF. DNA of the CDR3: TGCGCCAGCAGACAGAGCGGGGGGGCCCACAATGAGCAGTTCTTC.

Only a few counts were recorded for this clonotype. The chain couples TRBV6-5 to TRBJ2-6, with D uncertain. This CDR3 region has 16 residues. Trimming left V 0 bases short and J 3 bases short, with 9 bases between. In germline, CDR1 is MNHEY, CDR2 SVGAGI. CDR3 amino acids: CASSYSSWRGANVLTF. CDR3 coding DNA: TGTGCCAGCAGTTACTCGAGCTGGCGTGGGGCCAACGTCCTGACTTTC.

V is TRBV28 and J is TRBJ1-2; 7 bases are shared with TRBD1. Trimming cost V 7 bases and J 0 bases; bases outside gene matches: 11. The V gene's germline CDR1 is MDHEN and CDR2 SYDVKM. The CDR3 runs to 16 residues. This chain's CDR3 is CASTEGTVSTNYGYTF. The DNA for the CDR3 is TGTGCCAGCACTGAGGGGACAGTGTCGACTAACTATGGCTACACCTTC.

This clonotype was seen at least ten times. For the CDR3, the DNA is TGCAGTGCTAGAGTGCAGTTTAGCACAGATACGCAGTATTTT. Translated, it gives CSARVQFSTDTQYF. The chain joins TRBV20-1 to TRBJ2-3, with D uncertain. CDR1 DFQATT and CDR2 SNEGSKA come from the germline V gene (reference sequence). CDR3 length: 14 amino acids. Trimming pared 1 base from V and 0 bases from J, leaving 8 bases between.

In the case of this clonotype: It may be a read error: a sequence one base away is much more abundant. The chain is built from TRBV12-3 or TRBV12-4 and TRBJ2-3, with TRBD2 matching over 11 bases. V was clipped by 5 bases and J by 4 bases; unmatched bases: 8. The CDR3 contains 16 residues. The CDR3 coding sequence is TGTGCCAGCAGTACCAGACTAGCGGGGAGAGCAGATACGCAGTATTTT. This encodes CASSTRLAGRADTQYF.

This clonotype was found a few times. The CDR3 coding sequence is TGCAGTGCCATTAACCGTGAGGGGAGCACAGATACGCAGTATTTT. Amino acid sequence: CSAINREGSTDTQYF. The chain joins TRBV20-1 to TRBJ2-3; either TRBD1 or TRBD2 may fit D (5 bases each). The CDR3 runs 15 residues. CDR1 and CDR2 from the germline V gene are DFQATT and SNEGSKA (reference sequence). V was cut by 6 bases and J by 0 bases, with 16 bases left in between.

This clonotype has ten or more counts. CDR3 nucleotides: TGCATTCTTTGGGCTGGGAATGAGCAGTTCTTC. This codes for CILWAGNEQFF. The V gene is TRBV20-1, the J gene TRBJ2-1; D is unresolved. The germline CDR1 and CDR2 sequences are DFQATT and SNEGSKA (reference sequence). CDR3 length: 11 amino acids.

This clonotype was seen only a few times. CDR3 in DNA: TGTGCCAGCAGCTCGACAGGGGGCCCAACTGAAGCTTTCTTT. It codes for CASSSTGGPTEAFF. The J gene is TRBJ1-1, the V gene TRBV7-3; TRBD1 agrees at 10 bases. J gave up 5 bases and V 4 bases, and 4 bases lay outside the gene matches. CDR3 length: 14 residues. CDR1 SGHTA and CDR2 FQGTGA come from the germline V gene.

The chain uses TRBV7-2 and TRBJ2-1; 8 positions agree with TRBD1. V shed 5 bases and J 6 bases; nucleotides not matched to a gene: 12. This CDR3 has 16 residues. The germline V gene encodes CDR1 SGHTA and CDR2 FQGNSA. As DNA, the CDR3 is TGTGCCAGCAGCGCCCGGACAGGGAGATGGGCCAATGAGCAGTTCTTC. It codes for CASSARTGRWANEQFF.

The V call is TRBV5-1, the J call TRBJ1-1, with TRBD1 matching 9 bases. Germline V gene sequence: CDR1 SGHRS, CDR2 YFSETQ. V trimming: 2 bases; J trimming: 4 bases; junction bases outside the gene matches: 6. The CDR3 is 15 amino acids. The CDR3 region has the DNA TGCGCCAGCAGCTTATGGACAGGGGATCCCACTGAAGCTTTCTTT. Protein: CASSLWTGDPTEAFF.

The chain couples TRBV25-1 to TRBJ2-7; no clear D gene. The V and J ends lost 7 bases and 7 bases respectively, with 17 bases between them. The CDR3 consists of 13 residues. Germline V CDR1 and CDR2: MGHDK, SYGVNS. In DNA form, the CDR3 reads TGTGCCAGCACTCCGGAGCCCCACAATGAGCAGTACTTC. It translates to CASTPEPHNEQYF.

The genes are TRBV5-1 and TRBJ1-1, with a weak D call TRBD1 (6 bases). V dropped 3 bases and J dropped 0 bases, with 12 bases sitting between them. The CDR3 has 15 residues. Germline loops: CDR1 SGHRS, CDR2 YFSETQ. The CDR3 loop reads CASSSDGTLNTEAFF. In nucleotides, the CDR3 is TGCGCCAGCAGCTCGGATGGGACACTGAACACTGAAGCTTTCTTT.